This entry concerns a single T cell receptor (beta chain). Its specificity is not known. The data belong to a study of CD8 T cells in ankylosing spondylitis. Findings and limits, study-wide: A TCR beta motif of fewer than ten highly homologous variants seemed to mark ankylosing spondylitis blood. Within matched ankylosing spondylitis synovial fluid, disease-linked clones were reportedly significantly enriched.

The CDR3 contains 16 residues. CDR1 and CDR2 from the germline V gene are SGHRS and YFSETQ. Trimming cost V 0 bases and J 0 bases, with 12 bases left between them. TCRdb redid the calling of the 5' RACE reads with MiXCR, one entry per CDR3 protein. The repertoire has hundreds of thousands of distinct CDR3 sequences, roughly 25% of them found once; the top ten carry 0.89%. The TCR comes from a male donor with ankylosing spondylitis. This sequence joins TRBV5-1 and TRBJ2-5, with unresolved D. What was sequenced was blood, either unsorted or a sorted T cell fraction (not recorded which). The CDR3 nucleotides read TGCGCCAGCAGCTTGGAAGTCGGAGTGTACCAAGAGACCCAGTACTTC. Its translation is CASSLEVGVYQETQYF.